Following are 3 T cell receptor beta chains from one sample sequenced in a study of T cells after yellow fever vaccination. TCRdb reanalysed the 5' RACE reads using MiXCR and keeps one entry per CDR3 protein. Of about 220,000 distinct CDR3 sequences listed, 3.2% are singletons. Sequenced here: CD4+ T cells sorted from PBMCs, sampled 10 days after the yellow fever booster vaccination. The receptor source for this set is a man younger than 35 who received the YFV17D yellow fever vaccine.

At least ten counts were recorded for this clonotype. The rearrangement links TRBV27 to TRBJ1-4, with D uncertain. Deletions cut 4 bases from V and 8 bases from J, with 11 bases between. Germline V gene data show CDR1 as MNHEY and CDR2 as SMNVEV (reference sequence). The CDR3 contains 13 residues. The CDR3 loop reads CASSSVTREKLFF. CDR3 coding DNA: TGTGCCAGCAGTTCCGTGACAAGGGAAAAACTGTTTTTT.

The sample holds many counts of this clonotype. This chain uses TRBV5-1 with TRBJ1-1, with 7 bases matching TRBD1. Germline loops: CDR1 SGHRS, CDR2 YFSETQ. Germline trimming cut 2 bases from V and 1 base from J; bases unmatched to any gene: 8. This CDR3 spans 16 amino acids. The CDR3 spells CASSLRTGRQNTEAFF. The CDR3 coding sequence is TGCGCCAGCAGCTTAAGGACAGGTCGACAGAACACTGAAGCTTTCTTT.

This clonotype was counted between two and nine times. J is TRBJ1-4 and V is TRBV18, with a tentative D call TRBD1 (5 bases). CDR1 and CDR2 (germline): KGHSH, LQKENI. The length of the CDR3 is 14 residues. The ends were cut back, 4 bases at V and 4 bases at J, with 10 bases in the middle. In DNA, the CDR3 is TGTGCCAGCTCACGCTCGGGGGTTAATGAAAAACTGTTTTTT. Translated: CASSRSGVNEKLFF.